The clone carrying this T cell receptor (beta chain) was seen ten or more times. Its antigen is unidentified. This entry is derived from a study of T cells in Graves' hyperthyroidism and ophthalmopathy. Turning to the study itself: Peripheral blood was collected at initial diagnosis, before any treatment. Study outcomes and limitations: Most thyroid clonotypes with frequency above 0.001 were detected in blood.

The CDR3 regions of TCR beta were amplified from RNA transcripts. HTBI primers were the set used in a first-round RT-PCR of the TCR CDR3. TCRdb passed the multiplex PCR reads through MiXCR, listing each CDR3 protein once. The repertoire holds about 560,000 distinct CDR3 sequences, with over 15% as singletons. Patients were excluded for uncontrolled infection, other autoimmune disease, pregnancy or lactation. Diagnoses rested on clinical symptoms, serum thyroxine and TRAb, thyroid ultrasound and orbital computed tomography. This CDR3 region has 14 residues. Germline V lookup: CDR1 MDHEN, CDR2 SYDVKM. V dropped 0 bases and J dropped 9 bases, with 12 bases sitting between them.

The clonotype was recovered from a woman aged 18-29 years with Graves' hyperthyroidism. Sequenced material: blood. The chain has TRBV28 and TRBJ2-1, with D hard to call. CDR3 sequence reads: CASSLWGGSSEQFF. The CDR3 DNA reads TGTGCCAGCAGTTTATGGGGTGGGTCATCTGAGCAGTTCTTC.